These T cell receptor beta chains were read from a single sample in a study of control samples from healthy donors and cancer patients. Profiled with immunoSEQ multiplex PCR; TCRdb holds only in-frame clones, not every one. Of about 170,000 clones listed, 70% to 90% are singletons. The specimen sequenced was blood. The source of these receptors is a man between 25 and 39 years old in good health. Each CDR3 is given with its conserved first and last residue. Fields, in order: CDR3 DNA, CDR3 protein, D gene, clone size, V gene, J gene. A D gene is named only where the DNA matches it firmly. Clone size, where shown, is once, few, many, or a class for clones that have expanded.

cdr3_nt: TGTGCCAGCAGCTCAGGGGCGAGGGGGCGTCGCCAAGAGACCCAGTACTTC; cdr3_aa: CASSSGARGRRQETQYF; d_call: TRBD1; clone_size: .; v_call: TRBV7-9; j_call: TRBJ2-5
cdr3_nt: TGTGCCAGCAGCTTAGCTGGTAAGCCAGGGGGCACTAACTATGGCTACACCTTC; cdr3_aa: CASSLAGKPGGTNYGYTF; d_call: TRBD1; clone_size: .; v_call: TRBV7-2; j_call: TRBJ1-2
cdr3_nt: TGTGCCACGAGAGGGGGGGCAAACAATGAGCAGTTCTTC; cdr3_aa: CATRGGANNEQFF; d_call: .; clone_size: .; v_call: TRBV24-1; j_call: TRBJ2-1
cdr3_nt: TGTGCCAGCAGCCCTTCTGGAGGGGGGTGGGAGACCCAGTACTTC; cdr3_aa: CASSPSGGGWETQYF; d_call: .; clone_size: once; v_call: TRBV21-1; j_call: TRBJ2-5
cdr3_nt: TGTGCCACCAGTGATTTGGGGGTGGGCACAGATACGCAGTATTTT; cdr3_aa: CATSDLGVGTDTQYF; d_call: .; clone_size: .; v_call: TRBV24-1; j_call: TRBJ2-3
cdr3_nt: TGTGCCAGCAGTTTCGACCCCCTACTCCTCTCCTACGAGCAGTACTTC; cdr3_aa: CASSFDPLLLSYEQYF; d_call: .; clone_size: .; v_call: TRBV28; j_call: TRBJ2-7
cdr3_nt: TGTGCCAGCAGCCAAGGGGCCTGGGGCTACACCTTC; cdr3_aa: CASSQGAWGYTF; d_call: .; clone_size: .; v_call: TRBV14; j_call: TRBJ1-2
cdr3_nt: TGTGCCAGCTCACCAGAGAGATCGGGGGGCAATGAGCAGTTCTTC; cdr3_aa: CASSPERSGGNEQFF; d_call: TRBD2; clone_size: .; v_call: TRBV18; j_call: TRBJ2-1
cdr3_nt: TGTGCCAGCAACAGCAAATCAGGGCTGGGGGGCTACACCTTC; cdr3_aa: CASNSKSGLGGYTF; d_call: .; clone_size: .; v_call: TRBV25-1; j_call: TRBJ1-2
cdr3_nt: TGTGCCAGCTCGGGCGGGGATACCGGTACCTACGAGCAGTACTTC; cdr3_aa: CASSGGDTGTYEQYF; d_call: .; clone_size: .; v_call: TRBV18; j_call: TRBJ2-7
cdr3_nt: TGTGCCAGCAGTGAGGTAGGACGCGGAGTCCGGGGTGAGCAGTTCTTC; cdr3_aa: CASSEVGRGVRGEQFF; d_call: .; clone_size: .; v_call: TRBV6-1; j_call: TRBJ2-1
cdr3_nt: TGCAGCGTCGCTGAGGAGGAAGCTTTCTTT; cdr3_aa: CSVAEEEAFF; d_call: .; clone_size: .; v_call: TRBV29-1; j_call: TRBJ1-1
cdr3_nt: TGTGCCTGGTCTAGCCTAGGGACGGCCAATGAGCAGTTCTTC; cdr3_aa: CAWSSLGTANEQFF; d_call: .; clone_size: .; v_call: TRBV30; j_call: TRBJ2-1
cdr3_nt: TGTGCCAGCAGTTTACAGGGGGGGGTGGCGTTCTCCTACGAGCAGTACTTC; cdr3_aa: CASSLQGGVAFSYEQYF; d_call: .; clone_size: few; v_call: TRBV27; j_call: TRBJ2-7
cdr3_nt: TGTGCCAGCAGCTCGACATACAGTATACTCTTC; cdr3_aa: CASSSTYSILF; d_call: .; clone_size: .; v_call: TRBV5-4; j_call: TRBJ1-2
cdr3_nt: TGTGCCAGTAGTTCAAGGCGGGGGATGGGCAATCAGCCCCAGCATTTT; cdr3_aa: CASSSRRGMGNQPQHF; d_call: .; clone_size: .; v_call: TRBV19; j_call: TRBJ1-5
cdr3_nt: TGTGCCAGCAGCTTGACGGGCGGTATGGGCACTGAAGCTTTCTTT; cdr3_aa: CASSLTGGMGTEAFF; d_call: .; clone_size: .; v_call: TRBV5-6; j_call: TRBJ1-1
cdr3_nt: TGTGCCAGCGAGGATACGCGGGGATCGGAAGAGACCCAGTACTTC; cdr3_aa: CASEDTRGSEETQYF; d_call: .; clone_size: .; v_call: TRBV21-1; j_call: TRBJ2-5
cdr3_nt: TGTGCCAGCAGTTTGTGGGATGGGAGCGGGGGGCTCAACGAGCAGTACTTC; cdr3_aa: CASSLWDGSGGLNEQYF; d_call: TRBD2; clone_size: .; v_call: TRBV5-8; j_call: TRBJ2-7
cdr3_nt: TGCGCCAGCAGCCAGCCGGGAGCCGGGACAGGGATTCTCCACTTT; cdr3_aa: CASSQPGAGTGILHF; d_call: TRBD1; clone_size: .; v_call: TRBV4-1; j_call: TRBJ1-6
cdr3_nt: TGTGCCAGTAGTTTGGACAGGGGGAATTACAATGAGCAGTTCTTC; cdr3_aa: CASSLDRGNYNEQFF; d_call: TRBD1; clone_size: .; v_call: TRBV19; j_call: TRBJ2-1
cdr3_nt: TGTGCCAGCAGTTCGAGGGGGAATCAGCCCCAGCATTTT; cdr3_aa: CASSSRGNQPQHF; d_call: .; clone_size: .; v_call: TRBV3-1/TRBV3-2; j_call: TRBJ1-5
cdr3_nt: TGCGCCAGCAGCTTAGCCAACAGGGGTCAAGAGACCCAGTACTTC; cdr3_aa: CASSLANRGQETQYF; d_call: TRBD1; clone_size: .; v_call: TRBV5-1; j_call: TRBJ2-5
cdr3_nt: TGTGCCAGCAGTCCGGGGAGAAGCCAAGAGACCCAGTACTTC; cdr3_aa: CASSPGRSQETQYF; d_call: .; clone_size: .; v_call: TRBV6-6; j_call: TRBJ2-5
cdr3_nt: TGTGCCAGCAGCGTAGCAGTAGGGGGCGCATCGGGCGGCTACACCTTC; cdr3_aa: CASSVAVGGASGGYTF; d_call: TRBD1; clone_size: .; v_call: TRBV9; j_call: TRBJ1-2
cdr3_nt: TGTGCCAGCAGTCTACTGGGGCCAGATACGCAGTATTTT; cdr3_aa: CASSLLGPDTQYF; d_call: .; clone_size: .; v_call: TRBV27; j_call: TRBJ2-3
cdr3_nt: TGTGCCAGCAGCGAGGGAGGGGGACCTTCAGGGGAACTGTTTTTT; cdr3_aa: CASSEGGGPSGELFF; d_call: .; clone_size: .; v_call: TRBV9; j_call: TRBJ1-4
cdr3_nt: TGTGCCAGCAGCGTAGCAGGGGGTGGGAACACTGAAGCTTTCTTT; cdr3_aa: CASSVAGGGNTEAFF; d_call: TRBD1; clone_size: .; v_call: TRBV9; j_call: TRBJ1-1
cdr3_nt: TGCGCCAGCAGCCAAGATCCCCCCACCGCAACTAATGAAAAACTGTTTTTT; cdr3_aa: CASSQDPPTATNEKLFF; d_call: .; clone_size: .; v_call: TRBV4-1; j_call: TRBJ1-4
cdr3_nt: TGCGCCAGCAGCTTGCAAGGGCCCGAGACCCAGTACTTC; cdr3_aa: CASSLQGPETQYF; d_call: .; clone_size: few; v_call: TRBV5-1; j_call: TRBJ2-5
cdr3_nt: TGTGCCAGCAGTCGGACAGGAGGGTTTCAGCCCCAGCATTTT; cdr3_aa: CASSRTGGFQPQHF; d_call: TRBD1; clone_size: .; v_call: TRBV27; j_call: TRBJ1-5
cdr3_nt: TGTGCCAGCAGCCCGAAAAACACTGAAGCTTTCTTT; cdr3_aa: CASSPKNTEAFF; d_call: .; clone_size: .; v_call: TRBV5-4; j_call: TRBJ1-1
cdr3_nt: TGTGCCAGCAGTATCCCGGGGGGGAACTATGGCTACACCTTC; cdr3_aa: CASSIPGGNYGYTF; d_call: .; clone_size: .; v_call: TRBV28; j_call: TRBJ1-2
cdr3_nt: TGTGCCAGCAGTCCGAAGGGTCCGTATAATTCACCCCTCCACTTT; cdr3_aa: CASSPKGPYNSPLHF; d_call: .; clone_size: .; v_call: TRBV2; j_call: TRBJ1-6
cdr3_nt: TGTGCCAGCACGTGGTACAATGAGCAGTTCTTC; cdr3_aa: CASTWYNEQFF; d_call: .; clone_size: .; v_call: TRBV27; j_call: TRBJ2-1
cdr3_nt: TGTGCCAGCACCCAGGGAGGGAACGCTCGGGGCTACACCTTC; cdr3_aa: CASTQGGNARGYTF; d_call: .; clone_size: .; v_call: TRBV7-2; j_call: TRBJ1-2
cdr3_nt: TGTGCCAGCAGCCCCCAGAGCGGGGGAATTTCCTACGAGCAGTACTTC; cdr3_aa: CASSPQSGGISYEQYF; d_call: TRBD2; clone_size: .; v_call: TRBV9; j_call: TRBJ2-7
cdr3_nt: TGTGCCACCAGCATAAGGGGCCCCAGTTACAATGAGCAGTTCTTC; cdr3_aa: CATSIRGPSYNEQFF; d_call: .; clone_size: .; v_call: TRBV15; j_call: TRBJ2-1
cdr3_nt: TGTGCCAGAAGCTTCCGGGACCTTCAGTACTTC; cdr3_aa: CARSFRDLQYF; d_call: .; clone_size: .; v_call: TRBV5-3; j_call: TRBJ2-4
cdr3_nt: TGTGCCAGCAGTTACTCGGAGGGGCATAGCTCCTACGAGCAGTACTTC; cdr3_aa: CASSYSEGHSSYEQYF; d_call: .; clone_size: .; v_call: TRBV6-6; j_call: TRBJ2-7
cdr3_nt: TGTGCCAGCAGCTTGGCCGGGACAGGGGGTAACGAGCAGTACTTC; cdr3_aa: CASSLAGTGGNEQYF; d_call: TRBD1; clone_size: .; v_call: TRBV5-5; j_call: TRBJ2-7
cdr3_nt: TGTGCCAGTAGTTTCACCGGGGAGCTGTTTTTT; cdr3_aa: CASSFTGELFF; d_call: .; clone_size: .; v_call: TRBV19; j_call: TRBJ2-2
cdr3_nt: TGTGCCAGCAGCCTTTATGGCGCGGGGGGGCCCAATGAGCAGTTCTTC; cdr3_aa: CASSLYGAGGPNEQFF; d_call: TRBD2; clone_size: .; v_call: TRBV5-5; j_call: TRBJ2-1
cdr3_nt: TGCAGCGCCATCCCCGGGACACTTGGGGAGCAGTACTTC; cdr3_aa: CSAIPGTLGEQYF; d_call: .; clone_size: .; v_call: TRBV29-1; j_call: TRBJ2-7
cdr3_nt: TGTGCCAGCAGCTCGCCCTTGGTGGGGACTGAAGCTTTCTTT; cdr3_aa: CASSSPLVGTEAFF; d_call: .; clone_size: .; v_call: TRBV7-8; j_call: TRBJ1-1
cdr3_nt: TGTGCCAGCAGTGACGGGCGGGGCACAGATACGCAGTATTTT; cdr3_aa: CASSDGRGTDTQYF; d_call: .; clone_size: .; v_call: TRBV6-4; j_call: TRBJ2-3
cdr3_nt: TGTGCCAGCTCAGGGGGGCAAGAGAAGCAGCCCCAGCATTTT; cdr3_aa: CASSGGQEKQPQHF; d_call: .; clone_size: .; v_call: TRBV18; j_call: TRBJ1-5
cdr3_nt: TGCGCCAGCAGCCAAGGAATGGCCAGGGCCACTGGAAACACCATATATTTT; cdr3_aa: CASSQGMARATGNTIYF; d_call: .; clone_size: .; v_call: TRBV4-1; j_call: TRBJ1-3
cdr3_nt: TGTGCCAGTAGGCGTGGGGACGCGAACACCGGGGAGCTGTTTTTT; cdr3_aa: CASRRGDANTGELFF; d_call: .; clone_size: .; v_call: TRBV19; j_call: TRBJ2-2
cdr3_nt: TGTGCCAGCAGTTCCCCCGAGGGGAGCCCCGGGGAGCTGTTTTTT; cdr3_aa: CASSSPEGSPGELFF; d_call: .; clone_size: .; v_call: TRBV6-6; j_call: TRBJ2-2
cdr3_nt: TGTGCCAGCAGCTTAGAGGGGACAGGGGGCATCGATGAGCAGTTCTTC; cdr3_aa: CASSLEGTGGIDEQFF; d_call: TRBD1; clone_size: .; v_call: TRBV7-6; j_call: TRBJ2-1
cdr3_nt: TGTGCCAGCAGTTACACCGGGACCTATGGCTACACCTTC; cdr3_aa: CASSYTGTYGYTF; d_call: .; clone_size: .; v_call: TRBV6-5; j_call: TRBJ1-2
cdr3_nt: TGCAGTGCTAGTCGGCGACAGGGGGCATCTCATCAGCCCCAGCATTTT; cdr3_aa: CSASRRQGASHQPQHF; d_call: TRBD1; clone_size: .; v_call: TRBV20-1; j_call: TRBJ1-5
cdr3_nt: TGTGCCAGCAGCTTACAGACAGGGGGAGGTTCACCCCTCCACTTT; cdr3_aa: CASSLQTGGGSPLHF; d_call: TRBD1; clone_size: .; v_call: TRBV7-9; j_call: TRBJ1-6
cdr3_nt: TGCGCCAGCAGCTCCGGTGGTGTTTCCTACGAGCAGTACTTC; cdr3_aa: CASSSGGVSYEQYF; d_call: .; clone_size: .; v_call: TRBV5-1; j_call: TRBJ2-7
cdr3_nt: TGTGCCAGCAGTTTAGGAAGAGGTGAGCAGTTCTTC; cdr3_aa: CASSLGRGEQFF; d_call: .; clone_size: .; v_call: TRBV28; j_call: TRBJ2-1
cdr3_nt: TGCGCCAGCAGTTTGACTAGCGGGGTCTACGAGCAGTACTTC; cdr3_aa: CASSLTSGVYEQYF; d_call: TRBD2; clone_size: .; v_call: TRBV5-1; j_call: TRBJ2-7
cdr3_nt: TGTGCCAGCAGTTACTCGCAGCAGCGGGGGGCCGAAGAGACCCAGTACTTC; cdr3_aa: CASSYSQQRGAEETQYF; d_call: TRBD2; clone_size: .; v_call: TRBV6-2/TRBV6-3; j_call: TRBJ2-5
cdr3_nt: TGCGCCAGCAGCTTGGGACAGCCAACTTACGAGCAGTACTTC; cdr3_aa: CASSLGQPTYEQYF; d_call: .; clone_size: .; v_call: TRBV5-1; j_call: TRBJ2-7